The 5 T cell receptor beta chains below all came from one sample that was sequenced in a study of T-cell memory formation after mild COVID-19 (dated by TCRdb to the early 2020s). Libraries were constructed by 5' RACE. The sequencer listed for this sample is Illumina NovaSeq 6000. The raw public reads went through TCRdb reprocessing: fastp at Q25, MiXCR clone calling, in-frame beta chains kept. Rows are combined by CDR3 protein, so each entry shows the most common genes and DNA. In all, the sample holds 530,000 or so distinct CDR3 sequences, and 15% to 20% of those were seen once. The biggest ten clones account for around 8.1% of the sample. The sample was PBMCs or a T cell subset sorted from them (not recorded which). All receptors come from an adult woman who had mild COVID-19 (a few samples of this study predate the infection). The sample titles of this study are shuffled in the database, so cell type and time point are left out; the donor was told from shared clones.

V gene TRBV11-1 combines with J gene TRBJ2-7; maybe TRBD1 (5 bases). The CDR3 spans 14 residues. V was shortened by 5 bases and J by 4 bases, with 15 bases between the two germline ends. The germline V gene encodes CDR1 SGHAT and CDR2 FQDESV (reference sequence). This chain's CDR3 is CASSPARTPYEQYF. The CDR3 DNA is TGTGCCAGCAGCCCAGCCAGGACACCTTACGAGCAGTACTTC.

This clonotype was counted a few times. The rearrangement joins TRBV10-3 to TRBJ1-2, with no clear D. V was cut by 3 bases and J by 0 bases, with 8 bases left in between. The CDR3 is 14 residues long. Germline V gives CDR1 ENHRY, CDR2 SYGVKD. CDR3 sequence: CAISEGKTNYGYTF. DNA of the CDR3: TGTGCCATCAGTGAAGGGAAGACTAACTATGGCTACACCTTC.

This clonotype turned up a few times. V is TRBV27 and J is TRBJ1-1, with D perhaps matching TRBD1 (6 bases). Germline values: CDR1 MNHEY, CDR2 SMNVEV (reference sequence). V dropped 6 bases and J dropped 2 bases, with 13 bases sitting between them. The CDR3 length is 14 residues. CDR3 coding DNA: TGTGCCAGCAGGCTCACAGGGCCCAACACTGAAGCTTTCTTT. The encoded protein is CASRLTGPNTEAFF.

In this sample, this clonotype turned up a few times. The chain carries TRBV19 and TRBJ2-3; D call uncertain. Trimming cost V 3 bases and J 1 base, with 8 bases left between them. CDR3 size: 14 residues. Per the germline V gene, CDR1 is LNHDA and CDR2 is SQIVND (reference sequence). The DNA of the CDR3 is TGTGCCAGTAGTATGGGTTGGGGCACAGATACGCAGTATTTT. Protein: CASSMGWGTDTQYF.

The chain carries TRBV18 and TRBJ1-3; no firm D call. The CDR3 is 16 residues long. Per germline, CDR1 KGHSH and CDR2 LQKENI. V lost 2 bases, J lost 6 bases, and 17 bases lay in between. The CDR3 DNA follows: TGTGCCAGCTCACCAATACGACTGACTGTTGAAAACACCATATATTTT. Protein: CASSPIRLTVENTIYF. Full variable domain (missing parts from reference TRBV18 and TRBJ1-3): NAGVMQNPRHLVRRRGQEARLRCSPMKGHSHVYWYRQLPEEGLKFMVYLQKENIIDESGMPKERFSAEFPKEGPSILRIQQVVRGDSAAYFCASSPIRLTVENTIYFGEGSWLTVV.